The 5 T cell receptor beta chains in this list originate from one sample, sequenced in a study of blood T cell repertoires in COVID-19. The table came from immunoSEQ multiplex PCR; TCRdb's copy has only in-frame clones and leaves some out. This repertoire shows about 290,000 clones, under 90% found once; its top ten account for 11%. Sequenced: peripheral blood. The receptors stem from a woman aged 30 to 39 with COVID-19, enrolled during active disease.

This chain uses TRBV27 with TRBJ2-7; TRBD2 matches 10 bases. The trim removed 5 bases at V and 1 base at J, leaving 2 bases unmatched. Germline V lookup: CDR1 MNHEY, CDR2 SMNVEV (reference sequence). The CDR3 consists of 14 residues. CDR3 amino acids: CASSLAGESYEQYF. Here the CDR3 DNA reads TGTGCCAGCAGTCTAGCGGGGGAGTCCTACGAGCAGTACTTC.

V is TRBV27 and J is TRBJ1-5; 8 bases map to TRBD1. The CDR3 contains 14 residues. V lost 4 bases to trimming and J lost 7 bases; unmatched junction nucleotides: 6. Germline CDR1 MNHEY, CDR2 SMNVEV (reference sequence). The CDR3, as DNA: TGTGCCAGCAGTTATTACAGGGGGACGCAGCCCCAGCATTTT. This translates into CASSYYRGTQPQHF.

The DNA of the CDR3 is TGTGCCAGCAGCCAAGTTCTCAGCTACAATGAGCAGTTCTTC. This translates into CASSQVLSYNEQFF. The gene calls are TRBV14 and TRBJ2-1; D is undetermined. CDR3 length: 14 residues. V lost 1 base to trimming and J lost 3 bases, with 7 bases between them. Germline V lookup: CDR1 SGHDN, CDR2 FVKESK.

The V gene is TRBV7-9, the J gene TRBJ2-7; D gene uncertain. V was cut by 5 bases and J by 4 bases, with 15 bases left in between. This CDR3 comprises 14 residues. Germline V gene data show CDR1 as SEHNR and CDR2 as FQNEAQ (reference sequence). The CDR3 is CASSPHGKRYEQYF. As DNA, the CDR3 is TGTGCCAGCAGCCCCCATGGTAAGAGGTACGAGCAGTACTTC.

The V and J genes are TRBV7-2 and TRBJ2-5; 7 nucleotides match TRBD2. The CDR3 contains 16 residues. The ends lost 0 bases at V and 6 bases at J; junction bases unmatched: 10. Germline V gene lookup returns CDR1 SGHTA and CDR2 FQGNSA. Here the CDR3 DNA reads TGTGCCAGCAGCTTAGCTGGGGGGGTTTTAGCGAAGACCCAGTACTTC. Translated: CASSLAGGVLAKTQYF.